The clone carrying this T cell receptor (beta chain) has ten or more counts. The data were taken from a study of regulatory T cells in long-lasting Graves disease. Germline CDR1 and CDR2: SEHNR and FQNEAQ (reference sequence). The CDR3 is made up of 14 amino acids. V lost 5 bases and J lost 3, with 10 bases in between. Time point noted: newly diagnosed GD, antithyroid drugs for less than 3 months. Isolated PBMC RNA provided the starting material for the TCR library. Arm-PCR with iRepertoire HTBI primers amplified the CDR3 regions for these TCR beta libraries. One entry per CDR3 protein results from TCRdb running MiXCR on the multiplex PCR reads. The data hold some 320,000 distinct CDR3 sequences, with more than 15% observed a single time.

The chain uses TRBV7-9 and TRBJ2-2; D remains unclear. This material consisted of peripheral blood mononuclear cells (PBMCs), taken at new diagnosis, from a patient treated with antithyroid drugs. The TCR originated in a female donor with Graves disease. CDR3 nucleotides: TGTGCCAGCAGCCAAGCGACCTACACCGGGGAGCTGTTTTTT. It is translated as CASSQATYTGELFF.